The clone carrying this T cell receptor (beta chain) was seen many times. Its antigen remains unidentified. This entry belongs to a study of beta chain features in type 1 diabetes. The V end was cut by 0 bases, the J end by 7 bases, with 12 bases between. Germline V gene data show CDR1 as LGHNA and CDR2 as YNFKEQ. The CDR3 is 14 residues long. Study-wide points: When Type 1 diabetes patients were examined, their TCRB CDR3s proved moderately but significantly shorter in all four CD4+ subsets.

Every bit of the isolated RNA underwent reverse transcription, so sequencing read expressed TCRB transcripts. The repertoire was sequenced with immunoSEQ multiplex PCR; TCRdb's copy has only in-frame clones and lacks some. The sample lists a few hundred thousand clones; around 10% were seen once. The sample was central memory CD4+ T cells from blood. The sequence was collected from a young man with type 1 diabetes. The chain has TRBV4-2 and TRBJ1-1, with D unresolved. In DNA, the CDR3 is TGTGCCAGCAGCCAAGAGAGGGAAGAGAGTGAAGCTTTCTTT. Translated: CASSQEREESEAFF.